Listed below are T cell receptor beta chains from one sample, sequenced in a study of blood T cells in healthy people across ages. Each CDR3 protein is one row after TCRdb ran MiXCR on the 5' RACE reads. The sample consists of some 790,000 distinct CDR3 sequences, around 26% of them appearing once. Sequencing input: blood. Receptor source: an elderly woman in good health. CDR3s include the opening cysteine and the closing phenylalanine or tryptophan. Each record gives: D gene, J gene, V gene, CDR3 length, clone size, CDR3 protein, CDR3 DNA. D genes are given only for firm matches. Not every row has a clone size; where given, it reads once, few, many or a size class.

-,TRBJ2-2,TRBV6-2/TRBV6-3,13,-,CASRGSQTGELFF,TGTGCCAGCAGGGGATCCCAGACCGGGGAGCTGTTTTTT
TRBD1,TRBJ2-1,TRBV5-1,14,many,CASSPAGQGGFQFF,TGCGCCAGCAGCCCTGCGGGACAGGGGGGATTTCAGTTCTTC
-,TRBJ1-4,TRBV20-1,16,many,CSARPPRAPRNEKLFF,TGCAGTGCAAGACCGCCGCGTGCCCCTCGTAATGAAAAACTGTTTTTT
-,TRBJ2-7,TRBV6-1,16,-,CASSRQTRNYAYEQYF,TGTGCCAGCAGCCGACAGACTCGTAATTACGCCTACGAGCAGTACTTC
TRBD1,TRBJ1-3,TRBV7-2,17,-,CASSLGGTGGSGNTIYF,TGTGCCAGCAGCTTAGGTGGGACAGGGGGCTCTGGAAACACCATATATTTT
-,TRBJ2-3,TRBV7-2,14,many,CASSSRGGADTQYF,TGTGCCAGCAGCTCCAGGGGAGGGGCAGATACGCAGTATTTT
TRBD1,TRBJ1-2,TRBV20-1,13,-,CSAITGGWGGYTF,TGCAGTGCCATAACAGGGGGCTGGGGTGGCTACACCTTC
TRBD1,TRBJ1-1,TRBV9,16,few,CASSVGTGGLNTEAFF,TGTGCCAGCAGCGTTGGGACAGGGGGCTTGAACACTGAAGCTTTCTTT
-,TRBJ2-3,TRBV2,15,few,CASRGTSLGTDTQYF,TGTGCCAGCAGGGGGACTTCTCTGGGGACAGATACGCAGTATTTT
TRBD2,TRBJ2-7,TRBV4-3,15,-,CASSPTGLGSYEQYF,TGCGCCAGCAGCCCCACGGGACTAGGCTCCTACGAGCAGTACTTC
TRBD1,TRBJ2-3,TRBV10-3,18,many,CAISGNPGQGFSTDTQYF,TGTGCCATCAGTGGTAATCCGGGACAGGGATTTTCCACAGATACGCAGTATTTT
-,TRBJ2-7,TRBV6-1,13,many,CASSTGLGYEQYF,TGTGCCAGCAGTACGGGACTCGGCTACGAGCAGTACTTC
-,TRBJ2-1,TRBV7-2,16,many,CASSFVGGAYYNEQFF,TGTGCCAGCAGCTTTGTGGGGGGGGCGTACTACAATGAGCAGTTCTTC
-,TRBJ2-2,TRBV2,14,few,CASSEDSNTGELFF,TGTGCCAGCAGTGAAGATTCGAACACCGGGGAGCTGTTTTTT
-,TRBJ2-1,TRBV14,12,-,CASSHGTDEQFF,TGTGCCAGCAGCCACGGGACTGATGAGCAGTTCTTC
-,TRBJ2-5,TRBV9,15,-,CASSVVTGPQEAQYF,TGTGCCAGCAGCGTAGTAACAGGGCCTCAAGAGGCCCAGTACTTC
-,TRBJ2-1,TRBV11-2,14,few,CASSAGTGLNEQFF,TGTGCCAGCAGCGCTGGAACTGGCCTGAATGAGCAGTTCTTC
TRBD2,TRBJ2-2,TRBV7-2,15,many,CASSPTSGYTGELFF,TGTGCCAGCAGTCCGACTAGCGGTTACACCGGGGAGCTGTTTTTT
-,TRBJ2-3,TRBV10-3,15,many,CAISEGGARGDTQYF,TGTGCCATCAGTGAAGGGGGTGCGCGAGGCGATACGCAGTATTTT
-,TRBJ2-6,TRBV7-6,16,-,CASSLAPGSEANVLTF,TGTGCCAGCAGCTTAGCGCCAGGTTCTGAGGCCAACGTCCTGACTTTC
-,TRBJ1-1,TRBV6-2/TRBV6-3,18,-,CASSYVGARGTGDTEAFF,TGTGCCAGCAGTTACGTGGGGGCCCGTGGCACTGGGGACACTGAAGCTTTCTTT
-,TRBJ1-5,TRBV7-7,17,-,CASSPTWEGDSNQPQHF,TGTGCTAGCAGTCCAACCTGGGAAGGGGATAGCAATCAGCCCCAGCATTTT